This T cell receptor beta chain came from a study of shared clonotypes between healthy human individuals. Findings and limits, study-wide: Sampling covered blood only; tissue repertoires likely differ.

This CDR3 has 13 amino acids. Germline V gives CDR1 MDHEN, CDR2 SYDVKM. V was shortened by 7 bases and J by 7 bases, with 17 bases between the two germline ends. Some clones are missing from TCRdb's copy, which holds only in-frame ones; the method was immunoSEQ multiplex PCR. This table holds more than 600,000 clones, about 91% found once. The naive CD8 subset, CD45RO-negative cells positively selected for CCR7, excluded terminally differentiated effector memory CD45RA+ cells. To note about this clone: Its antigen remains unknown.

The origin of this receptor is a man aged 25 to 45 in good health. The sample was naive CD8+ T cells sorted from blood. J is TRBJ2-7 and V is TRBV28; D is perhaps TRBD2 (5 bases). The DNA of the CDR3 is TGTGCCAGCAAGGAACTAGGGTTAAGAGAGCAGTACTTC. This encodes CASKELGLREQYF.